This T cell receptor beta chain was obtained from a study of response to subunit inactivated influenza vaccine. The V gene lost 6 bases and the J gene lost 1 base, with 9 bases spanning the gap. The CDR3 is 14 amino acids. In germline, CDR1 is ENHRY, CDR2 SYGVKD. TCRdb independently ran MiXCR on the RT-PCR reads; one entry per CDR3 protein. Among 800,000 or so distinct CDR3 sequences listed, around 21% were seen once. With regard to this clonotype: Its antigen is not identified.

Study outcomes and limitations: New T cells are recruited in small numbers by each seasonal influenza vaccination, according to the authors' suggestion.

This receptor was taken from a man over 45 who received an inactivated influenza vaccine. Material: PBMCs from blood, obtained less than 6 days after vaccination. The chain links TRBV10-3 to TRBJ2-2; no firm D call. The CDR3 region is CAISATKNTGELFF. CDR3 DNA sequence: TGTGCCATCAGCGCGACAAAGAACACCGGGGAGCTGTTTTTT.